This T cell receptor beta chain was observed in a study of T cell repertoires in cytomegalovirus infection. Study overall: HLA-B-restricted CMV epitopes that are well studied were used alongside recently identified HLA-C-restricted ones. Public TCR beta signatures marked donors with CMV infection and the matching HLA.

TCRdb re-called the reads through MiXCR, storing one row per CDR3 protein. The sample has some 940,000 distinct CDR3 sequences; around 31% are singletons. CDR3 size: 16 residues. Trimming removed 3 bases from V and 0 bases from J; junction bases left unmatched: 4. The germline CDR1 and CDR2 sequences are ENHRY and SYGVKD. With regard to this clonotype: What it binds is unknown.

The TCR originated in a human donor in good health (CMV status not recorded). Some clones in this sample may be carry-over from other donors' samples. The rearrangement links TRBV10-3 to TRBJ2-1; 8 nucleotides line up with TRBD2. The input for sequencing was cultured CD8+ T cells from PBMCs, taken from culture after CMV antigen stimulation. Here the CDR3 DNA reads TGTGCCATCAGTGACTTCGGGGGGGGCTCCTACAATGAGCAGTTCTTC. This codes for CAISDFGGGSYNEQFF.